These 10 T cell receptor beta chains were sequenced from one sample in a study of blood T cell repertoires in COVID-19. Assay: immunoSEQ multiplex PCR; the TCRdb copy retains only in-frame clones and omits some. The table includes 450,000 to 600,000 clones, 87% detected once. The specimen was PBMCs or T cells enriched from blood (not recorded which). Source of these receptors: a woman aged 18-29 years who had recovered from COVID-19.

The chain has TRBV30 and TRBJ1-6, with unresolved D. V shed 1 base and J shed 13 bases, with 14 bases lying between them. Germline CDR1 is GTSNPN and CDR2 is SVGIG (reference sequence). The CDR3 length is 13 residues. The DNA for the CDR3 is TGTGCCTGGAGTGATGGAACGGAGAGGCCCCTCCACTTT. Encoded protein: CAWSDGTERPLHF.

The chain couples TRBV5-1 to TRBJ2-7; TRBD2 aligns across 7 bases. CDR1 and CDR2 (germline): SGHRS, YFSETQ. This CDR3 is 13 amino acids long. J lost 5 bases, V lost 7 bases, and 9 bases had no gene match. The CDR3 sequence is CASGVAGHDEQYF. CDR3 in DNA: TGCGCCAGCGGCGTAGCGGGTCACGACGAGCAGTACTTC.

V is TRBV2 and J is TRBJ2-7; 8 nucleotides match TRBD1. The CDR3 covers 14 residues. Germline V lookup: CDR1 SNHLY, CDR2 FYNNEI. V lost 6 bases, J lost 5 bases, and 9 bases stayed unmatched. As DNA, the CDR3 is TGTGCCAGCAGGGTATCAGGGGGCGGCAACGAGCAGTACTTC. Protein sequence: CASRVSGGGNEQYF.

This chain connects TRBV6-5 to TRBJ1-3; 7 bases map to TRBD1. The ends lost 5 bases at V and 4 bases at J; junction bases unmatched: 8. CDR1 is MNHEY, CDR2 SVGAGI, per germline. This CDR3 is built from 15 residues. In DNA form, the CDR3 reads TGTGCCAGCAGTCGGGTCCAGGGGGAAGGAAACACCATATATTTT. The encoded protein is CASSRVQGEGNTIYF.

In DNA form, the CDR3 reads TGTGCCAGCAGTGAATTAGCGGGGGGCGCGATAGGCTATGGCTACACCTTC. It encodes CASSELAGGAIGYGYTF. The chain recombines TRBV25-1 with TRBJ1-2; possibly TRBD1 for D (6 bases). Per germline, CDR1 MGHDK and CDR2 SYGVNS. The CDR3 loop spans 17 amino acids. Trimming removed 1 base from V and 4 bases from J, with 19 bases in between.

The V and J genes are TRBV10-1 and TRBJ2-3; D remains unclear. V shed 0 bases and J shed 6 bases, with 10 bases lying between them. Germline values: CDR1 WNHNN, CDR2 SYGVQD (reference sequence). The CDR3 totals 14 residues. CDR3 protein: CASSESGLTDTQYF. CDR3 sequence (DNA): TGCGCCAGCAGTGAGTCGGGCTTGACCGATACGCAGTATTTT.

The rearrangement links TRBV11-2 to TRBJ2-1; 7 bases are a match to TRBD2. CDR3 length: 18 residues. The V gene's germline CDR1 is SGHAT and CDR2 FQNNGV. V shed 1 base, J shed 4 bases, and the junction held 13 bases outside the gene matches. DNA of the CDR3: TGTGCCAGCAGCTTAGGAGTCTTCACTAGCGAGACTTACAATGAGCAGTTCTTC. Its translation: CASSLGVFTSETYNEQFF.

This chain uses TRBV4-1 with TRBJ1-3; perhaps TRBD1 as D (5 bases). Germline CDR1 reads MGHRA; CDR2 reads YSYEKL. Trimming took off 0 bases at V and 6 bases at J, with 12 bases between the two ends. The CDR3 spans 15 residues. The CDR3 here is CASSQEGRGLNTIYF. CDR3 DNA sequence: TGCGCCAGCAGCCAAGAAGGAAGGGGACTAAACACCATATATTTT.

This clone was detected only once. This rearrangement joins TRBV5-4 to TRBJ2-1; TRBD2 agrees at 11 bases. The germline gives CDR1 SGHNT, CDR2 YYREEE (reference sequence). The V gene end was trimmed by 5 bases and the J gene end by 7 bases; junction bases not matched to a gene: 8. This CDR3 has 15 residues. CDR3 sequence reads: CASSSLAGGWNEQFF. As DNA, the CDR3 is TGTGCCAGCAGTTCCCTAGCGGGGGGCTGGAATGAGCAGTTCTTC.

This sequence joins TRBV28 and TRBJ2-1, with D unresolved. CDR1 MDHEN and CDR2 SYDVKM come from the germline V gene. CDR3 size: 13 residues. V shed 6 bases and J shed 1 base, with 7 bases lying between them. CDR3 loop: CASRGQSYNEQFF. The CDR3 DNA follows: TGTGCCAGCAGGGGCCAGTCCTACAATGAGCAGTTCTTC. Full variable domain (missing parts from reference TRBV28 and TRBJ2-1): DVKVTQSSRYLVKRTGEKVFLECVQDMDHENMFWYRQDPGLGLRLIYFSYDVKMKEKGDIPEGYSVSREKKERFSLILESASTNQTSMYLCASRGQSYNEQFFGPGTRLTVL.